These T cell receptor beta chains were read from a single sample in a study of blood T cell repertoires in COVID-19. The protocol was immunoSEQ multiplex PCR, while the TCRdb copy is restricted to in-frame clones and leaves out a portion. The sample holds roughly 100,000 clones; almost 85% are singletons and the top ten take 10%. The sample taken for sequencing was peripheral blood. These receptors came from a man in his 70s with acute or convalescent COVID-19. Both conserved end residues are part of each CDR3. The order of the fields is D gene, V gene, clone size, J gene, CDR3 protein, CDR3 DNA. D genes are given only for firm matches. Expanded clones are given a class, and other clones once, few, many or no size at all.

>TRBD1|TRBV6-5|few|TRBJ2-1
CASRHGTASNNEQFF
TGTGCCAGCAGGCATGGGACAGCGTCTAACAATGAGCAGTTCTTC
>.|TRBV5-5|.|TRBJ2-5
CASSSGETQYF
TGTGCCAGCAGCTCGGGAGAGACCCAGTACTTC
>.|TRBV29-1|.|TRBJ1-1
CSAAGAPGRSNTEAFF
TGCAGCGCAGCAGGGGCTCCGGGACGGTCCAACACTGAAGCTTTCTTT
>TRBD1|TRBV30|once|TRBJ1-2
CAWSVLGQGPNYGYTF
TGTGCCTGGAGTGTACTGGGACAGGGACCCAACTATGGCTACACCTTC
>TRBD1|TRBV12-3/TRBV12-4|.|TRBJ1-1
CASRETGAEAFF
TGTGCCAGCAGAGAAACAGGGGCTGAAGCTTTCTTT
>.|TRBV18|once|TRBJ2-7
CASSPPRGGNYEQYF
TGTGCCAGCTCACCCCCTCGGGGCGGGAACTACGAGCAGTACTTC
>TRBD1|TRBV18|.|TRBJ1-1
CASSPRGQVDTEAFF
TGTGCCAGCTCGCCTCGAGGACAGGTAGACACTGAAGCTTTCTTT
>TRBD1|TRBV11-2|once|TRBJ2-2
CASTNPGQGLTGELFF
TGTGCCAGCACCAACCCCGGACAGGGATTAACCGGGGAGCTGTTTTTT
>.|TRBV9|.|TRBJ2-7
CASSPGESNEQYF
TGTGCCAGCAGCCCAGGGGAGTCCAACGAGCAGTACTTC
>.|TRBV7-2|.|TRBJ2-3
CASSRGTAITDTQYF
TGTGCCAGCAGCCGGGGGACAGCGATCACAGATACGCAGTATTTT
>TRBD1|TRBV28|.|TRBJ1-5
CASSLRGTGFFQPQHF
TGTGCCAGCAGCCTACGGGGGACAGGGTTTTTCCAGCCCCAGCATTTT
>TRBD2|TRBV7-8|once|TRBJ2-3
CASSGRREGATDTQYF
TGTGCCAGCAGCGGAAGGAGGGAGGGAGCGACAGATACGCAGTATTTT
>TRBD2|TRBV7-2|.|TRBJ2-5
CASSLGRGRETQYF
TGTGCCAGCAGCTTAGGGCGGGGGAGAGAGACCCAGTACTTC
>.|TRBV4-3|.|TRBJ1-1
CASSQEGGNTEAFF
TGCGCCAGCAGCCAAGAAGGGGGGAACACTGAAGCTTTCTTT
>TRBD1|TRBV5-4|once|TRBJ2-5
CASSVRDRGGETQYF
TGTGCCAGCAGCGTCCGGGACAGGGGCGGGGAGACCCAGTACTTC
>.|TRBV7-9|once|TRBJ2-1
CASSLDSSPNEQFF
TGTGCCAGCAGCTTAGACAGTTCCCCCAATGAGCAGTTCTTC
>TRBD1|TRBV30|.|TRBJ1-2
CAWSPPSRGSGYTF
TGTGCCTGGAGTCCCCCCAGCAGGGGGTCTGGCTACACCTTC
>.|TRBV19|few|TRBJ1-1
CASSIPQGKNTEAFF
TGTGCCAGTAGTATCCCGCAGGGTAAGAACACTGAAGCTTTCTTT
>TRBD1|TRBV28|.|TRBJ1-2
CASRGGQYYYGYTF
TGTGCCAGCAGGGGGGGACAGTACTATTATGGCTACACCTTC
>TRBD1|TRBV5-1|.|TRBJ1-1
CASSSGTGLNTEAFF
TGCGCCAGCAGCTCAGGGACAGGACTGAACACTGAAGCTTTCTTT
>.|TRBV19|.|TRBJ1-5
CAVGSGSGGNQPQHF
TGTGCCGTGGGGAGCGGGTCGGGGGGGAATCAGCCCCAGCATTTT
>.|TRBV5-5|few|TRBJ2-1
CASSLRGTGDPYNEQFF
TGTGCCAGCAGCCTGAGGGGTACGGGGGACCCCTACAATGAGCAGTTCTTC
>.|TRBV10-3|.|TRBJ1-2
CAISSAGADGYTF
TGTGCCATCAGTTCAGCAGGAGCGGATGGCTACACCTTC
>TRBD2|TRBV5-4|.|TRBJ2-1
CASSLGGGRVYNEQFF
TGTGCCAGCAGCTTAGGAGGCGGGAGAGTGTACAATGAGCAGTTCTTC
>TRBD2|TRBV7-9|.|TRBJ2-5
CASSLGDSGAQETQYF
TGTGCCAGCAGCTTAGGGGATAGCGGGGCTCAAGAGACCCAGTACTTC
>TRBD1|TRBV4-3|.|TRBJ1-1
CASRGQATEAFF
TGCGCCAGCAGAGGACAGGCCACTGAAGCTTTCTTT
>TRBD2|TRBV6-6|.|TRBJ2-1
CASSKSGGSYNEQFF
TGTGCCAGCAGCAAAAGCGGGGGGTCATACAATGAGCAGTTCTTC
>.|TRBV9|.|TRBJ2-2
CASSAQGYTGELFF
TGTGCCAGCAGCGCACAGGGATACACCGGGGAGCTGTTTTTT
>.|TRBV5-4|.|TRBJ1-2
CASSSPDSPSEF
TGTGCCAGCAGCTCACCCGACAGTCCTTCAGAATTC
>.|TRBV19|once|TRBJ1-5
CASNSPAGRGGSQPQHF
TGTGCCAGTAACTCCCCGGCGGGGAGGGGAGGGAGTCAGCCCCAGCATTTT
>TRBD2|TRBV5-4|.|TRBJ2-3
CASSSTLAGGPDTQYF
TGTGCCAGCAGCTCGACACTAGCGGGAGGGCCAGATACGCAGTATTTT
>.|TRBV27|.|TRBJ1-1
CASSLYPGLDRAFF
TGTGCCAGCAGTTTATATCCAGGGCTTGACCGAGCTTTCTTT
>.|TRBV7-9|.|TRBJ2-1
CASSPDSISYNEQFF
TGTGCCAGCAGCCCCGACTCAATCTCCTACAATGAGCAGTTCTTC
>TRBD2|TRBV7-3|.|TRBJ2-5
CASSQTSGQETQYF
TGTGCCAGCAGCCAGACTAGCGGCCAAGAGACCCAGTACTTC
>.|TRBV6-5|.|TRBJ1-3
CASFTLSSSGNTIYF
TGTGCCAGCTTTACCCTCTCGAGCTCTGGAAACACCATATATTTT
>.|TRBV24-1|.|TRBJ1-2
CATSEWTPNYGYTF
TGTGCCACCAGTGAATGGACACCTAACTATGGCTACACCTTC
>TRBD2|TRBV4-1|.|TRBJ2-5
CASSQDRGTRDGRETQYF
TGCGCCAGCAGCCAAGATAGAGGGACTAGGGATGGAAGAGAGACCCAGTACTTC
>.|TRBV27|.|TRBJ2-7
CASSPGGWGSYEQYF
TGTGCCAGCAGTCCCGGGGGTTGGGGCTCCTACGAGCAGTACTTC
>TRBD1|TRBV19|few|TRBJ1-6
CASSIRGQGAGSPLHF
TGTGCCAGTAGTATTCGCGGGCAGGGGGCAGGATCACCCCTCCACTTT
>.|TRBV7-2|.|TRBJ1-1
CASSLQTGNTEAFF
TGTGCCAGCAGCTTACAGACAGGGAACACTGAAGCTTTCTTT
>TRBD2|TRBV6-5|.|TRBJ2-7
CASIRTSPPYEQYF
TGTGCCAGCATCCGGACTAGTCCTCCGTACGAGCAGTACTTC
>TRBD1|TRBV25-1|few|TRBJ1-2
CASSPGGGYGYTF
TGTGCCAGCAGTCCAGGGGGCGGGTATGGCTACACCTTC
>TRBD1|TRBV7-2|.|TRBJ1-2
CASSSGTDYGYTF
TGTGCCAGCAGTTCCGGGACAGATTATGGCTACACCTTC
>TRBD1|TRBV6-5|.|TRBJ2-3
CASSIQGDGDTQYF
TGTGCCAGCAGTATACAGGGGGATGGAGATACGCAGTATTTT